This entry features one T cell receptor (beta chain) sequence. It was second doses at about 4 or about 12 weeks that were pooled. The CDR3 is made up of 15 amino acids. With 5 bases clipped from V and 2 bases from J, the junction kept 7 bases outside the gene matches. Germline loops: CDR1 LNHDA, CDR2 SQIVND (reference sequence). These data belong to a study of T cell responses to AZD1222 COVID-19 vaccine. Clones were sequenced by immunoSEQ multiplex PCR, and TCRdb holds only the in-frame ones, with some missing. This table has roughly 170,000 clones, 85% to 95% appearing once. The chain links TRBV19 to TRBJ2-7; 9 nucleotides agree with TRBD2. The clonotype was recovered from an adult who received the AZD1222 COVID-19 vaccine. Sequenced material: peripheral blood, taken 28 days after the second AZD1222 dose. In DNA form, the CDR3 reads TGTGCCAGTAGTGCAAGCCCTAGCGGGACCTACGAGCAGTACTTC. Translated: CASSASPSGTYEQYF.